This T cell receptor (beta chain) was profiled in a study of shared clonotypes between healthy human individuals (dated by TCRdb to 2018 to 2021). A note on the overall study: Three men and a couple of women, aged 18 to 49 years, made up the cohort. To increase sequencing depth and limit assay-specific biases, different laboratories used diverse techniques to prepare libraries and sequence TCR repertoires. Each donor's leukapheresis produced roughly between about 0.9 and 9.5 billion PBMCs. The study deeply sequenced blood TCR repertoires of about five healthy adults to estimate repertoire size and the extent of clonotype sharing between individuals. For each donor, CD4 naive and CD4 memory were each run on three plates, CD8 naive on two plates, and CD8 memory on one plate.

The donors were healthy, HIV-negative adults with no recently reported acute infections or vaccinations. Every donor was a Caucasian adult living in Nashville, Tennessee, USA. CD4+ T cells were enriched by magnetic negative selection, after which naive cells were positively selected on CD45RA and the negative fraction was taken as the memory subset. Blood was obtained by leukapheresis, after which PBMCs were separated by Ficoll-Histopaque density gradient centrifugation and cryopreserved in liquid nitrogen vapor phase. Purity and quantity of every magnetically sorted T cell population were checked by analytical flow cytometry. Genomic DNA was isolated from each sorted fraction and quantified by UV absorbance on a Nanodrop 2000c. Of note for this clone: Its specific antigen is unknown. No much larger clone exists at a distance of one base, and base qualities are not known.

Broad study findings and their caveats: Even with the large sequencing depth, rarefaction of the sorted-subset datasets indicated that sequencing was incomplete. Across four donors, roughly 5% of naive CD4, roughly 3.5% of naive CD8, 2.3% of memory CD4, and roughly 0.4% of memory CD8 clonotypes were shared. Naive subsets generally had larger estimated clonotype richness than memory subsets. Pairwise subsampling indicated that sequencing depth was expected to affect the degree of clonotype sharing among donors. Sampling was restricted to blood, and TCR repertoires in tissue are likely to differ from TCR repertoires in blood. Because the study included a small number of donors, the genetic and exposure-history diversity represented was limited. Higher generation probabilities were observed for clonotypes shared by all four sorted-subset donors than for non-shared clonotypes.

V is trimmed back by 7 bases and J by 5 bases, and the junction contains 6 bases that no gene match accounts for. As encoded in the germline V gene, CDR1 is MGHRA while CDR2 is YSYEKL. Its CDR3 holds 14 amino acids, cysteine through phenylalanine. The CDR3 DNA has 42 bases and is translated from base 1. TCR CDR3 regions were amplified from genomic DNA by multiplex PCR using the deep immunoSEQ assay. Extracted genomic DNA from each cell subset was spread evenly across all wells of several immunoSEQ 96-well plates, with each plate serving as a replicate. Each replicate PCR for sorted subsets received about 180 ng genomic DNA, equal to about 30,000 T cell genomes. The purified libraries were quantified using a Qubit 3.0 fluorometer, sized with a Bioanalyzer 2100, and then quantified again using the KAPA Library Quantification kit. Each immunoSEQ 96-well plate was sequenced on its own single-read 150-cycle Illumina NextSeq 550 flow cell. Per the source publication's procedure: Because the immunoSEQ output held only junctional sequences and lacked quality scores, the filtering could not match the filtering applied to full-length reads. Sequences were annotated with PyIR, a Python wrapper for IgBLAST v1.9, and V/J genes and CDR3 were assigned using IMGT germline references. Reads with weak V/J assignments (E-value above 1e-6), missing CDR3, stop codons, out-of-frame junctions, or ambiguous translated residues were removed. V3J clonotypes were defined as sequences sharing the same inferred V gene, J gene, and CDR3 amino acid sequence. The percentage overlap between two repertoires was calculated by dividing the number of shared unique clonotypes by the size of the smaller repertoire. Repertoire richness was assessed with RTK rarefaction, the Chao1 estimator, and Recon v2.1 estimates of unobserved clonotypes. Generation probabilities were computed with OLGA for all TCRbeta clonotypes obtained by the gDNA method from several donors. This immuneACCESS table, as held by TCRdb, lists in-frame sequences with V and J called but not all clones. Of the missing ones, under half trace to an unresolved V gene in checked studies; the others have no known cause. That table is the source of V, J and clone size, and D and trimming were worked out from the DNA. The sample yields 2.3 million or so clones; 80% to 95% were counted once. About 0.37% of the sample is taken by the ten largest.

The source of this sequence is a man between 18 and 35 years old in good health. Some clones in this sample may be carry-over from other donors' samples. The sample consisted of naive CD4+ T cells from PBMCs. The cell subset or site label of this sample denotes: CD45RA+ positively selected. The chain joins TRBV4-1 to TRBJ2-2, with 8 bases aligning to TRBD2. The nucleotide sequence reads TGCGCCAGCACCCGGCCGGGGGGGACCGGGGAGCTGTTTTTT. Translated, this is CASTRPGGTGELFF.